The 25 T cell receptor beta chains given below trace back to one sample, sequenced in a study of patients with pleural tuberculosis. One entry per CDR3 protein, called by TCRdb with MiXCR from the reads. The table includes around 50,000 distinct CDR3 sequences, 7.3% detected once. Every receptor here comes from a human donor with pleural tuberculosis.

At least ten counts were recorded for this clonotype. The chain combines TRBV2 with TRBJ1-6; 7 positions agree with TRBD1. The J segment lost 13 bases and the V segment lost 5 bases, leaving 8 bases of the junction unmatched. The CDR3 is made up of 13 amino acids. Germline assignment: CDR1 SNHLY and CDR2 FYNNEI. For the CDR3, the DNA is TGTGCCAGCAGTCCGGGACAGCTTGTTCCCCTCCACTTT. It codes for CASSPGQLVPLHF.

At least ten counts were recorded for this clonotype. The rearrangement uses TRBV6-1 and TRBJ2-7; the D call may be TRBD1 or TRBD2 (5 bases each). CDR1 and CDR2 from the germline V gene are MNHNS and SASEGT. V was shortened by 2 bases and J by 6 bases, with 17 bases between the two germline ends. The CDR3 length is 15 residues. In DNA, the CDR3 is TGTGCCAGCAGTGAACCCCGGGACGGCTACGGCGAGCAGTACTTC. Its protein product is CASSEPRDGYGEQYF.

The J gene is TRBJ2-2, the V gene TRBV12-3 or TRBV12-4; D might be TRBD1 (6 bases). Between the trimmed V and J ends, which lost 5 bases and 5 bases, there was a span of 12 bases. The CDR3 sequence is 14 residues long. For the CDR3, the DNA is TGTGCCAGCAGTATACAGGGAGATACCGGGGAGCTGTTTTTT. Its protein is CASSIQGDTGELFF.

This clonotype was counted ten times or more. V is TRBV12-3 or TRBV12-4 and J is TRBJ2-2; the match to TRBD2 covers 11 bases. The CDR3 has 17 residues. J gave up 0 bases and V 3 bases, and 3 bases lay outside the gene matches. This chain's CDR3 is CASSLFSGRANTGELFF. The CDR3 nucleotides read TGTGCCAGCAGTTTGTTTAGCGGGAGGGCGAACACCGGGGAGCTGTTTTTT.

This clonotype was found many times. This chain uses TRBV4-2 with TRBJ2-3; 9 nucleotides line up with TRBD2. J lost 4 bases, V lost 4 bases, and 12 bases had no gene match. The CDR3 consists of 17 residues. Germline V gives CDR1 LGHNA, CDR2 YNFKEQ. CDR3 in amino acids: CASSPFLGTSFADTQYF. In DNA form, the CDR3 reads TGTGCCAGCAGCCCCTTCCTAGGGACTAGCTTTGCAGATACGCAGTATTTT.

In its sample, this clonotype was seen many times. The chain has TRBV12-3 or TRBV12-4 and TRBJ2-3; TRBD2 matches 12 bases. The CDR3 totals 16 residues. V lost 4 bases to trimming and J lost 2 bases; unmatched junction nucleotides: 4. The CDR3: CASSSGLAGNTDTQYF. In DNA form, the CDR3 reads TGTGCCAGCAGTTCCGGACTAGCGGGGAACACAGATACGCAGTATTTT.

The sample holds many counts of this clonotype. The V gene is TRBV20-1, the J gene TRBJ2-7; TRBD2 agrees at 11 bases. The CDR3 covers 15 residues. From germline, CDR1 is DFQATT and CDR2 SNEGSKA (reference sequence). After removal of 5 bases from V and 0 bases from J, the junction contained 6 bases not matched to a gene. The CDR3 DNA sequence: TGCAGTGCTCTCTCGGGACTAGCGGTCTCCTACGAGCAGTACTTC. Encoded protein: CSALSGLAVSYEQYF.

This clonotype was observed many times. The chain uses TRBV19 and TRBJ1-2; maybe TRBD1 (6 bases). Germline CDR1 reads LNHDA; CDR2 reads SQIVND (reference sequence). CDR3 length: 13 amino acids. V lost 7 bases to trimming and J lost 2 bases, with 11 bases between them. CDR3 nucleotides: TGTGCCAGTACCTACGACAGGAACTATGGCTACACCTTC. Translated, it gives CASTYDRNYGYTF.

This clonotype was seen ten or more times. In nucleotides, the CDR3 is TGTGCCACCTGGGACTTGTCCTCCTACGAGCAGTACTTC. Translation: CATWDLSSYEQYF. The chain links TRBV6-4 to TRBJ2-7; TRBD2 is a possible D gene (6 bases). CDR1 and CDR2 (germline): MRHNA, SNTAGT. The CDR3 has 13 residues. The V gene lost 10 bases and the J gene lost 0 bases, with 13 bases spanning the gap.

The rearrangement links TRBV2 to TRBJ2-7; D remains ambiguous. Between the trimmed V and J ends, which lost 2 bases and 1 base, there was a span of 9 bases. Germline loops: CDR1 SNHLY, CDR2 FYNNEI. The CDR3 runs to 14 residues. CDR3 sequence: CASSELLGSYEQYV. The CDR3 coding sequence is TGTGCCAGCAGTGAACTATTGGGGTCCTACGAGCAGTACGTC.

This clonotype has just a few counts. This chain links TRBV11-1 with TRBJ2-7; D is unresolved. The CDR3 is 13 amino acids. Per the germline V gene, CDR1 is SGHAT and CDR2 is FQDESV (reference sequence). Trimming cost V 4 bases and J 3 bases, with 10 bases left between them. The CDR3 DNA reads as TGTGCCAGCAGCTCTTCGGCCCTCTACGAGCAGTACGTC. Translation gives CASSSSALYEQYV.

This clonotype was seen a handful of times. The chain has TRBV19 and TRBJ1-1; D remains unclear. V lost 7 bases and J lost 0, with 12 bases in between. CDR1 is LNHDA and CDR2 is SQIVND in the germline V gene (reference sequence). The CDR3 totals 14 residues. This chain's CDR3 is CASIPSSLNTEAFF. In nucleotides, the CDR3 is TGTGCCAGTATCCCCAGTTCTCTGAACACTGAAGCTTTCTTT.

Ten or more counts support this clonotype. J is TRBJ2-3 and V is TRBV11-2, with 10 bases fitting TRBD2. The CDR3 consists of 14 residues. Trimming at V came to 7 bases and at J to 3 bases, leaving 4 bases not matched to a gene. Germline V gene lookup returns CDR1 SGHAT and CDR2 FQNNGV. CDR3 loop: CASKPGLATDTQYF. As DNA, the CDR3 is TGTGCCAGCAAGCCGGGACTAGCGACAGATACGCAGTATTTT.

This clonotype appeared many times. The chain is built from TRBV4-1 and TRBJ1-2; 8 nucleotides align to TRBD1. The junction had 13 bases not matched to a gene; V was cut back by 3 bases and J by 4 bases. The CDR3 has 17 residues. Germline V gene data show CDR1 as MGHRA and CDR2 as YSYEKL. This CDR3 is CASSHRQGAALGYGYTF. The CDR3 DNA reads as TGCGCCAGCAGCCATCGGCAGGGGGCCGCGTTAGGCTATGGCTACACCTTC.

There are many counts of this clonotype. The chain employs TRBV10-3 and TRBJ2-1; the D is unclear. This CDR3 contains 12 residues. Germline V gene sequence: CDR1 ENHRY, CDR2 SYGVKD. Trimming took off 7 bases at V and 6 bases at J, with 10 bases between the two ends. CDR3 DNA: TGTGCCATCACGACGATGAGCAATGAGCAGTTCTTC. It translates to CAITTMSNEQFF.

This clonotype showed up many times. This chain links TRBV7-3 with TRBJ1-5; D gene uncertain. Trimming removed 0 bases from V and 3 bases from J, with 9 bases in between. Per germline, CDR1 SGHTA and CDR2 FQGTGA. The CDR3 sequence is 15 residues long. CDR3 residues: CASSLTATTNQPQHF. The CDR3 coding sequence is TGTGCCAGCAGCTTAACGGCCACCACCAATCAGCCCCAGCATTTT.

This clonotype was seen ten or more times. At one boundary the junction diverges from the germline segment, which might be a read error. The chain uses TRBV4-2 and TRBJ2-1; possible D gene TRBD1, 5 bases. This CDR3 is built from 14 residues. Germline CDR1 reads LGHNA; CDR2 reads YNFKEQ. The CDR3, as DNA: TGTGCCAGCAGCCAAGATTCGGGTGGCAGGGAAGAAGGGTTC. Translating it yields CASSQDSGGREEGF.

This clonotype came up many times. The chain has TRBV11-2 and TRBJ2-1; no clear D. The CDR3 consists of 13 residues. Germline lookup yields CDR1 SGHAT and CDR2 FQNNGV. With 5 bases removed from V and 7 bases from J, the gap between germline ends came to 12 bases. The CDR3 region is CASSLTGWNEQFF. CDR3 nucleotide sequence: TGTGCCAGCAGCCTTACCGGATGGAATGAGCAGTTCTTC.

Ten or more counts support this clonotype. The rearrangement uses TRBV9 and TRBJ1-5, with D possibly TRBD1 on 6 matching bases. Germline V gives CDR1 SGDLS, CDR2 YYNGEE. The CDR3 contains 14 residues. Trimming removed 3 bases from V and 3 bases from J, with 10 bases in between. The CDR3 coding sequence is TGTGCCAGCAGCGAAGGACAGTACAATCAGCCCCAGCATTTT. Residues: CASSEGQYNQPQHF.

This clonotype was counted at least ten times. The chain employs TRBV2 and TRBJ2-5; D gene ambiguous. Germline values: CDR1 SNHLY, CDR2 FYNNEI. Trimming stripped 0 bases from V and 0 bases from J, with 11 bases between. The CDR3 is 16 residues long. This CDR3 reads CASSEAQTSYQETQYF. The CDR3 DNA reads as TGTGCCAGCAGTGAAGCACAAACCTCGTACCAAGAGACCCAGTACTTC. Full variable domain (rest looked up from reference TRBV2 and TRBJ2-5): EPEVTQTPSHQVTQMGQEVILRCVPISNHLYFYWYRQILGQKVEFLVSFYNNEISEKSEIFDDQFSVERPDGSNFTLKIRSTKLEDSAMYFCASSEAQTSYQETQYFGPGTRLLVL.

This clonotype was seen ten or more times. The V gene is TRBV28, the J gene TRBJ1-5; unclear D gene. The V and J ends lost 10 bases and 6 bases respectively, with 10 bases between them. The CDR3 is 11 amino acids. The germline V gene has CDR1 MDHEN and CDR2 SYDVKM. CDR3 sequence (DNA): TGTGCCACGGGGAGGGCTCAGCCCCAGCATTTT. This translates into CATGRAQPQHF.

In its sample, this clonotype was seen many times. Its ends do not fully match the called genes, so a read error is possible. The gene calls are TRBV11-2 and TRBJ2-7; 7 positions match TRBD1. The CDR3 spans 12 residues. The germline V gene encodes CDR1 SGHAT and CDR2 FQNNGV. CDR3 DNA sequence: TGTGCCAGCAGCTTAGGGGCTCGGGACAGTGACTTC. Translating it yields CASSLGARDSDF.

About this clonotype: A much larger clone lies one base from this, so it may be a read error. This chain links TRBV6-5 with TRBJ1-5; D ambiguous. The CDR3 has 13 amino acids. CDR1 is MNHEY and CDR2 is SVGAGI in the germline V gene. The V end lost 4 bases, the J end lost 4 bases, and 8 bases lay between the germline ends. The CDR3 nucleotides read TGTGCCAGCAGTTCCTCGAAAAATCAGCCCCAGCATTTT. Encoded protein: CASSSSKNQPQHF.

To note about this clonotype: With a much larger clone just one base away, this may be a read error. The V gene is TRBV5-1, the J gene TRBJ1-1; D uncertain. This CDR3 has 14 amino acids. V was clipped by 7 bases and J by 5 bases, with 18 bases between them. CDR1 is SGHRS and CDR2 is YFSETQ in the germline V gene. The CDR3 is CASGQDVGGTEAFF. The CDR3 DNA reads TGCGCCAGCGGCCAGGATGTTGGTGGGACTGAAGCTTTCTTT.

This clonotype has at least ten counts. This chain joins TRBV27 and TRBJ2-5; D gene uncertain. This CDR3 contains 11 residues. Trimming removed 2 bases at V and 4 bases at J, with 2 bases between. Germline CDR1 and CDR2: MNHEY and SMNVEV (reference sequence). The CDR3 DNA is TGTGCCAGCAGTTTAGGAGAGACCCAGTACTTC. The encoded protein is CASSLGETQYF.